The sequence of this TCR beta chain was determined in a study of blood T cell repertoires in COVID-19. Generated by immunoSEQ multiplex PCR, the TCRdb table keeps only in-frame clones and is missing some. Among 200,000 to 250,000 clones, 85% to 90% were seen once, and the ten largest hold 3% to 3.5%. This receptor was obtained from a man between 60 and 70 years old with acute or convalescent COVID-19. The sample was peripheral blood.

The CDR3 is CASIATGRNYGYTF. The DNA for the CDR3 is TGTGCCAGTATCGCGACAGGGCGCAACTATGGCTACACCTTC. The chain carries TRBV19 and TRBJ1-2; TRBD1 aligns across 7 bases. The V gene's germline CDR1 is LNHDA and CDR2 SQIVND (reference sequence). The CDR3 has 14 amino acids. J lost 2 bases, V lost 7 bases, and 7 bases had no gene match.